These T cell receptor beta chains were read from a single sample in a study of OX40 agonist ivuxolimab in advanced cancers. Using immunoSEQ multiplex PCR, the repertoire was profiled, and TCRdb retains in-frame clones only, with some absent. The sample lists about 98,000 clones, around 94% seen once, with about 0.24% in the top ten. The sequencing used CD4+ or CD8+ T cells sorted from blood, collected in a trial of the OX40 agonist ivuxolimab. These receptors came from an adult with an advanced solid tumor such as melanoma, head and neck, liver or kidney cancer. The conserved cysteine and the conserved F or W are not part of the CDR3 here.

TRBV4-3	ASSQVSGSLMRPLH
TRBV6-6	ATISGTVSYGYT
TRBV28	ASSSRGANIQY
TRBV15	ATSRGAGEYGEQY
TRBV6-6	ASSLSGLGHEQF
TRBV5-4	ASSLDRGLYGYT
TRBV4-2	ASSQAWTSQSEQF
TRBV18	ASSPQRINYGYT
TRBV7-2	ASSLVGGSNQPQH
TRBV30	AWSVWTSDGYT
TRBV4-3	ASSQQLANYGYT
TRBV12-5	ASGQAGGSYNEQF
TRBV2	ASSEGWDTQY
TRBV5-5	ASRTGDILNSGANVLT
TRBV5-1	ASSLAGVGGYT
TRBV28	ASSTLAGGGYNEQF
TRBV6-5	ASSSPLGTQY
TRBV30	AWSGENHQPQH
TRBV30	AWSVLSGGELF
TRBV2	ASSETTQETQY
TRBV2	ASSEIQGSTGELF
TRBV7-2	ASTLSSGANVLT
TRBV29-1	SVEGRQGRGQETQY
TRBV19	ASSIGGIAYNEQF
TRBV30	AWTPGRWVAGTYEQY
TRBV28	ASSLRGFDQPQH
TRBV10-3	ATPTYPDRPNLFYGYT
TRBV16	ASSQGQGSPLH
TRBV7-8	ASSPTGGGDQPQH
TRBV5-5	ASSSWGETQY
TRBV19	ASSIPRYGYT
TRBV4-3	ASSQGQGILGVQNIQY
TRBV7-9	ASSFSRDTEAF
TRBV7-9	ASSLGGTDTQY
TRBV19	ASSIAKDGYT
TRBV29-1	SVPFGADSYNEQF
TRBV19	ASSRTGSREAF
TRBV7-6	ASSFSASITDTQY
TRBV2	ASSEGGQGNQPQH
TRBV28	ASSPLRQAGDQPQH
TRBV20-1	SARDWATQY
TRBV5-5	ASSLGGFGNEQY
TRBV7-3	ASSEQGDTEAF
TRBV13	ASSLRETQY
TRBV19	ASSPETGATQPQH
TRBV23-1	ASRIFRGLLGNTIY
TRBV5-1	ASRTGPLNTEAF